These 26 T cell receptor beta chains share one sample of origin, sequenced in a study of cytotoxic CD8 clonotypes in ibrutinib-treated CLL. Measured with immunoSEQ multiplex PCR; TCRdb has only the in-frame clones, and not every one. This repertoire shows under 150,000 clones, 85% to 95% found once; its top ten account for 9.5% to 14%. The sequencing used PBMCs, collected after 12 months of ibrutinib treatment. Receptors were obtained from a human donor with chronic lymphocytic leukemia.

The chain recombines TRBV9 with TRBJ2-1, with 13 bases matching TRBD2. Germline loops: CDR1 SGDLS, CDR2 YYNGEE. There are 15 residues in the CDR3. With V trimmed by 4 bases and J by 7 bases, 5 bases remained unmatched. CDR3 amino acids: CASSIGLAGENEQFF. CDR3 sequence (DNA): TGTGCCAGCAGCATCGGACTAGCGGGAGAGAATGAGCAGTTCTTC.

This chain links TRBV9 with TRBJ1-1, with D unclear. The V gene lost 0 bases and the J gene lost 1 base, with 7 bases spanning the gap. Germline CDR1 and CDR2: SGDLS and YYNGEE. CDR3 size: 14 residues. The CDR3 here is CASSVGSQNTEAFF. The CDR3 DNA reads as TGTGCCAGCAGCGTAGGGTCACAGAACACTGAAGCTTTCTTT.

The chain combines TRBV28 with TRBJ2-6; TRBD1 aligns across 9 bases. CDR3 size: 21 residues. V gave up 4 bases and J gave up 2 bases; unmatched junction bases: 18. The germline gives CDR1 MDHEN, CDR2 SYDVKM. CDR3 nucleotide sequence: TGTGCCAGCAGTTGGAGGAGGTTCGGTCCACACAGGGGGCCTGGGGCCAACGTCCTGACTTTC. It is translated as CASSWRRFGPHRGPGANVLTF.

This clone was detected a few times. The chain is built from TRBV7-2 and TRBJ2-7; no definite D call. The CDR3 has 13 residues. V was pared by 0 bases and J by 2 bases, with 5 bases between. Germline CDR1 is SGHTA and CDR2 is FQGNSA. The CDR3 nucleotides are TGTGCCAGCAGCTTAGCAAATACCTACGAGCAGTACTTC. It specifies CASSLANTYEQYF.

The V gene is TRBV18, the J gene TRBJ1-2; 9 bases are shared with TRBD1. J was trimmed by 8 bases and V by 2 bases; bases with no gene match: 6. Looked up from germline, CDR1 is KGHSH and CDR2 is LQKENI. The CDR3 covers 14 residues. CDR3 residues: CASSPTTGGLGYTF. The CDR3 DNA is TGTGCCAGCTCACCAACGACAGGGGGTCTGGGCTACACCTTC.

The gene calls are TRBV28 and TRBJ1-5; D might be TRBD1 (6 bases). This CDR3 region has 16 residues. The germline gives CDR1 MDHEN, CDR2 SYDVKM. Between the trimmed V and J ends, which lost 7 bases and 0 bases, there was a span of 16 bases. This CDR3 is CASTAGGPYSNQPQHF. DNA for the CDR3: TGTGCCAGCACCGCGGGGGGCCCTTATAGCAATCAGCCCCAGCATTTT.

The rearrangement links TRBV10-3 to TRBJ2-1, with 9 bases that match TRBD2. The CDR3 extends over 14 amino acids. Unmatched junction bases numbered 9, after V lost 7 bases and J lost 8 bases. Germline V gene data show CDR1 as ENHRY and CDR2 as SYGVKD. The CDR3 nucleotides are TGTGCCATCACCGTGGGTGCGGGAGGGGATGAGCAGTTCTTC. Its translation: CAITVGAGGDEQFF.

The rearrangement links TRBV28 to TRBJ2-7; no definite D call. Trimming pared 8 bases from V and 6 bases from J, leaving 17 bases between. Looked up from germline, CDR1 is MDHEN and CDR2 is SYDVKM. The CDR3 consists of 13 residues. CDR3 sequence: CASERGATPEQYF. The DNA for the CDR3 is TGTGCCAGCGAACGTGGCGCCACCCCCGAGCAGTACTTC.

The V and J genes are TRBV5-1 and TRBJ2-5, with D possibly matching TRBD1 (5 bases). The germline V gene has CDR1 SGHRS and CDR2 YFSETQ. CDR3 size: 13 residues. Trimming stripped 1 base from V and 8 bases from J, with 12 bases between. CDR3 protein: CASSLWQGETQYF. The DNA for the CDR3 is TGCGCCAGCAGCTTGTGGCAGGGCGAAACCCAGTACTTC.

This clone appeared a single time. V and J are TRBV28 and TRBJ2-3; a weak D match, TRBD1 (6 bases). The length of the CDR3 is 16 residues. Trimming pared 6 bases from V and 1 base from J, leaving 17 bases between. Germline CDR1 reads MDHEN; CDR2 reads SYDVKM. The CDR3 DNA reads TGTGCCAGCAGAACAAACAGGGAAATTGGCACAGATACGCAGTATTTT. Amino acid sequence: CASRTNREIGTDTQYF.

The chain has TRBV11-1 and TRBJ2-1, with a tentative D call TRBD1 (6 bases). The CDR3 consists of 16 residues. Germline CDR1 and CDR2: SGHAT and FQDESV (reference sequence). Trimming took off 3 bases at V and 4 bases at J, with 16 bases between the two ends. The CDR3 DNA sequence: TGTGCCAGCAGCTTTCTAGCCCTGGGGGCTTACAATGAGCAGTTCTTC. This sequence encodes CASSFLALGAYNEQFF.

This clone occurred a few times. The V and J genes are TRBV27 and TRBJ1-5; D uncertain. Trimming removed 6 bases at V and 8 bases at J, with 17 bases between. Looked up from germline, CDR1 is MNHEY and CDR2 is SMNVEV (reference sequence). The CDR3 totals 14 residues. The CDR3 loop reads CASSLNSRVEPQHF. CDR3 coding DNA: TGTGCCAGCAGCCTAAACTCCCGGGTAGAGCCCCAGCATTTT.

Notes on this clone: Other nucleotide sequences in the sample specify the same CDR3. V gene TRBV7-2 combines with J gene TRBJ1-1; D gene unclear. V was pared by 3 bases and J by 1 base, with 3 bases between. CDR1 is SGHTA, CDR2 FQGNSA, per germline. The CDR3 consists of 12 residues. In DNA form, the CDR3 reads TGTGCCAGCAGCTTTCAGAACACTGAAGCTTTCTTT. Protein sequence: CASSFQNTEAFF.

In its sample, this clone was seen a few times. The genes are TRBV7-6 and TRBJ2-3; TRBD2 matches at 7 bases. Germline V lookup: CDR1 SGHVS, CDR2 FNYEAQ. V gave up 3 bases and J gave up 2 bases; unmatched junction bases: 2. There are 14 residues in the CDR3. The CDR3 DNA reads as TGTGCCAGCAGCTTGGGGGGGGTCACAGATACGCAGTATTTT. This gives the protein CASSLGGVTDTQYF.

This chain uses TRBV27 with TRBJ1-1; D uncertain. The V gene's germline CDR1 is MNHEY and CDR2 SMNVEV (reference sequence). This CDR3 spans 13 amino acids. Trimming removed 4 bases at V and 3 bases at J, with 9 bases between. CDR3 nucleotide sequence: TGTGCCAGCAGTTCACGACCGGACACTGAAGCTTTCTTT. Its translation: CASSSRPDTEAFF.

This chain connects TRBV6-6 to TRBJ2-1; TRBD2 agrees at 11 bases. Trimming at V came to 6 bases and at J to 10 bases, leaving 11 bases not matched to a gene. The CDR3 consists of 15 residues. Germline CDR1 and CDR2: MNHNY and SVGAGI (reference sequence). The CDR3 is CASSHGTSGNQEQFF. CDR3 bases: TGTGCCAGCAGCCACGGGACTAGCGGTAATCAAGAGCAGTTCTTC.

The chain joins TRBV11-3 to TRBJ1-1; D is ambiguous. V was pared by 3 bases and J by 2 bases, with 10 bases between. Germline CDR1 is SGHNT and CDR2 is YENEEA. CDR3 length: 14 residues. The CDR3 sequence: CASSFSSRNTEAFF. In DNA form, the CDR3 reads TGTGCCAGCAGCTTTTCTTCCAGAAACACTGAAGCTTTCTTT. Filled out from reference TRBV11-3 and TRBJ1-1, the complete variable domain reads EAGVVQSPRYKIIEKKQPVAFWCNPISGHNTLYWYLQNLGQGPELLIRYENEEAVDDSQLPKDRFSAERLKGVDSTLKIQPAELGDSAVYLCASSFSSRNTEAFFGQGTRLTVV.

This clone came up once. The chain is built from TRBV7-2 and TRBJ1-1; tentatively, D is TRBD1 (6 bases). The germline V gene has CDR1 SGHTA and CDR2 FQGNSA. Trimming stripped 5 bases from V and 6 bases from J, with 19 bases between. The CDR3 is 15 residues long. CDR3 residues: CASSASGGNVPEAFF. CDR3 in DNA: TGTGCCAGCAGCGCATCCGGGGGCAATGTCCCTGAAGCTTTCTTT.

The V gene is TRBV12-5, the J gene TRBJ2-1; D is perhaps TRBD2 (6 bases). The CDR3 is made up of 13 amino acids. Germline assignment: CDR1 LGHNT and CDR2 FRNRAP. Trimming took off 2 bases at V and 10 bases at J, with 12 bases between the two ends. CDR3 residues: CASGLWDSGEQFF. In DNA form, the CDR3 reads TGTGCTAGTGGTTTGTGGGACTCCGGAGAGCAGTTCTTC.

The chain employs TRBV5-4 and TRBJ2-1, with TRBD1 matching over 7 bases. The CDR3 extends over 18 amino acids. The germline gives CDR1 SGHNT, CDR2 YYREEE (reference sequence). The junction had 13 bases not matched to a gene; V was cut back by 0 bases and J by 4 bases. The CDR3 sequence is CASSLGQGVGALYNEQFF. CDR3 DNA sequence: TGTGCCAGCAGCTTGGGGCAGGGGGTAGGTGCGTTATACAATGAGCAGTTCTTC. Together with reference TRBV5-4 and TRBJ2-1, the CDR3 gives the full variable domain: ETGVTQSPTHLIKTRGQQVTLRCSSQSGHNTVSWYQQALGQGPQFIFQYYREEENGRGNFPPRFSGLQFPNYSSELNVNALELDDSALYLCASSLGQGVGALYNEQFFGPGTRLTVL.

This rearrangement joins TRBV28 to TRBJ2-1, with TRBD2 matching over 7 bases. The V segment lost 5 bases and the J segment 0 bases; nucleotides outside the gene matches: 7. The CDR3 spans 16 residues. Germline loops: CDR1 MDHEN, CDR2 SYDVKM. CDR3 nucleotides: TGTGCCAGCAGTCCCCCCGCGGGGGTCTCCTACAATGAGCAGTTCTTC. Translation: CASSPPAGVSYNEQFF.

The CDR3 region has the DNA TGTGCCAGCAGCACCAGGATCGGTGGCACAGATACGCAGTATTTT. This codes for CASSTRIGGTDTQYF. The V gene is TRBV7-3, the J gene TRBJ2-3; D not resolved. The germline V gene encodes CDR1 SGHTA and CDR2 FQGTGA. The CDR3 contains 15 residues. V shed 5 bases and J shed 1 base, with 13 bases lying between them.

The chain links TRBV4-3 to TRBJ1-5, with D possibly TRBD1 on 6 matching bases. Per germline, CDR1 LGHNA and CDR2 YSLEER. The CDR3 loop spans 14 amino acids. Deletions cut 3 bases from V and 7 bases from J, with 13 bases between. The CDR3, as DNA: TGCGCCAGCAGCCAGGACACACAGGGCCAGCCCCAGCATTTT. This translates into CASSQDTQGQPQHF.

The V and J genes are TRBV19 and TRBJ2-3; D unclear. This CDR3 comprises 16 residues. The germline V and J ends were trimmed by 3 bases and 6 bases, with 19 bases remaining between them. Germline lookup yields CDR1 LNHDA and CDR2 SQIVND (reference sequence). The CDR3 spells CASSIGVVQVPDTQYF. In DNA, the CDR3 is TGTGCCAGTAGTATTGGGGTTGTTCAGGTCCCGGATACGCAGTATTTT.

Comment on this clone: At the DNA level, this CDR3 is encoded by other sequences in the same sample as well. V gene TRBV9 combines with J gene TRBJ1-1, with D unresolved. The CDR3 consists of 14 residues. The V and J ends lost 0 bases and 1 base respectively, with 7 bases between them. Looked up from germline, CDR1 is SGDLS and CDR2 is YYNGEE. CDR3 nucleotides: TGTGCCAGCAGCGTAGGACAACAGAACACTGAAGCTTTCTTT. Residues: CASSVGQQNTEAFF.

The chain is built from TRBV2 and TRBJ2-1, with 8 bases aligning to TRBD1. J lost 3 bases, V lost 1 base, and 5 bases had no gene match. The CDR3 has 16 residues. The germline V gene has CDR1 SNHLY and CDR2 FYNNEI. For the CDR3, the DNA is TGTGCCAGCAGTGAAGGGACAGGGCCGTTCTACAATGAGCAGTTCTTC. The encoded protein is CASSEGTGPFYNEQFF.